A selection of T cell receptor beta chains follows, all from one sample in a study of shared T cell receptors in the human thymus. Generated by immunoSEQ multiplex PCR, the TCRdb table keeps only in-frame clones and is missing some. This sample has some 640,000 clones; over 75% occur once, and the top ten carry 0.0094%. The same data also contributed to another study, on human thymus T cells.

The sequenced sample consisted of thymocytes. The receptors here all came from a boy in the first two years of life with a congenital heart defect. The CDR3 runs from the conserved cysteine through the conserved F or W. The D gene is left open where the match is weak. Only part of the rows carry a size: once, few, many, or a class if the clone is expanded.

CDR3: CASSHWDTHSNQPQHF
DNA: TGTGCCTCATCCCACTGGGACACCCATAGCAATCAGCCCCAGCATTTT
D: .
V: TRBV19
J: TRBJ1-5
length: 16
size: .

CDR3: CASTGQGITDTQYF
DNA: TGTGCCAGCACAGGACAGGGGATAACAGATACGCAGTATTTT
D: TRBD1
V: TRBV27
J: TRBJ2-3
length: 14
size: once

CDR3: CASETTPWAYEQYF
DNA: TGTGCCAGCGAGACTACTCCGTGGGCCTACGAGCAGTACTTC
D: .
V: TRBV25-1
J: TRBJ2-7
length: 14
size: once

CDR3: CASSLVPYPTGAVNEQYF
DNA: TGTGCCAGCAGCTTAGTCCCCTATCCGACAGGGGCTGTAAACGAGCAGTACTTC
D: TRBD1
V: TRBV11-2
J: TRBJ2-7
length: 18
size: .

CDR3: CASSCQTGDNEKLFF
DNA: TGTGCCAGCAGCTGCCAGACAGGGGATAATGAAAAACTGTTTTTT
D: TRBD1
V: TRBV7-9
J: TRBJ1-4
length: 15
size: .

CDR3: CASTPLSPLTVGEQYF
DNA: TGCGCCAGCACCCCACTATCACCACTCACCGTGGGCGAGCAGTACTTC
D: .
V: TRBV10-2
J: TRBJ2-7
length: 16
size: .

CDR3: CASEGELGGTGELFF
DNA: TGCGCCAGCGAAGGGGAGCTCGGGGGCACCGGGGAGCTGTTTTTT
D: .
V: TRBV4-1
J: TRBJ2-2
length: 15
size: .

CDR3: CASSLRGSGLSTDTQYF
DNA: TGTGCCAGCAGTTTACGGGGTAGCGGGCTTAGCACAGATACGCAGTATTTT
D: TRBD2
V: TRBV27
J: TRBJ2-3
length: 17
size: .

CDR3: CASRPTGGPYEQYF
DNA: TGTGCCAGCAGGCCGACAGGGGGCCCCTACGAGCAGTACTTC
D: TRBD1
V: TRBV6-5
J: TRBJ2-7
length: 14
size: .

CDR3: CASSYRDLYGYTF
DNA: TGTGCCAGCAGTTACAGAGATCTCTATGGCTACACCTTC
D: .
V: TRBV6-5
J: TRBJ1-2
length: 13
size: .

CDR3: CASSSGGKCQVSYNEQFF
DNA: TGTGCCAGCAGCTCGGGGGGTAAATGTCAGGTTTCCTACAATGAGCAGTTCTTC
D: TRBD2
V: TRBV7-4
J: TRBJ2-1
length: 18
size: .

CDR3: CASSSTSGSWETQYF
DNA: TGTGCCAGTAGTAGTACCTCGGGTTCCTGGGAGACCCAGTACTTC
D: .
V: TRBV19
J: TRBJ2-5
length: 15
size: .

CDR3: CASRSSQEDQPQHF
DNA: TGTGCCAGTAGGAGTAGCCAGGAGGATCAGCCCCAGCATTTT
D: .
V: TRBV19
J: TRBJ1-5
length: 14
size: .

CDR3: CASGLARDIMNTEAFF
DNA: TGTGCTAGTGGTTTGGCCCGAGACATAATGAACACTGAAGCTTTCTTT
D: .
V: TRBV12-5
J: TRBJ1-1
length: 16
size: once

CDR3: CASSPRGILSPLHF
DNA: TGTGCCAGCAGCCCAAGGGGGATATTATCACCCCTCCACTTT
D: .
V: TRBV5-6
J: TRBJ1-6
length: 14
size: .

CDR3: CASSYSDTGDQYF
DNA: TGTGCCAGCAGTTACTCGGACACAGGGGACCAGTACTTC
D: TRBD1
V: TRBV6-6
J: TRBJ2-7
length: 13
size: once